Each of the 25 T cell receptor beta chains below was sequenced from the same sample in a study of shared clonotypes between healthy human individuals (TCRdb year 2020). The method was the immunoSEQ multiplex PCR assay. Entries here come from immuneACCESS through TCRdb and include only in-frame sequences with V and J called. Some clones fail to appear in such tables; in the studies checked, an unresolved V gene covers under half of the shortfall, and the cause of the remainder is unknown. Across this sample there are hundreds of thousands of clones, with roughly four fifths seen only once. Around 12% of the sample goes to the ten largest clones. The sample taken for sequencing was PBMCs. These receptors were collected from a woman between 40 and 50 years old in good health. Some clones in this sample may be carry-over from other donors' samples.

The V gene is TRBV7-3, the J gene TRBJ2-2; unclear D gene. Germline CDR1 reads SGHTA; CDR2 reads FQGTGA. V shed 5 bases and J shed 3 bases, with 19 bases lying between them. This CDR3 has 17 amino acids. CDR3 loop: CASSPKPRGIDTGELFF. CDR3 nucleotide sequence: TGTGCCAGCAGCCCAAAGCCTCGAGGAATTGACACCGGGGAGCTGTTTTTT.

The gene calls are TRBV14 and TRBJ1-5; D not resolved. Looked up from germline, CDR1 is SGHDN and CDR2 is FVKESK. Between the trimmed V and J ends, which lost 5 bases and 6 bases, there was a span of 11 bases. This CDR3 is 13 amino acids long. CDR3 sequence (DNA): TGTGCCAGCAGCTCTAGGATGGGTCAGCCCCAGCATTTT. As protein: CASSSRMGQPQHF.

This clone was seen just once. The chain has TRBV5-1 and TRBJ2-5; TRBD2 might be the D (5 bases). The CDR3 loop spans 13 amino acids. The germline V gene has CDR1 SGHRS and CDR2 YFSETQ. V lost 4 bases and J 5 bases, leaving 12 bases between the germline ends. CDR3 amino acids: CASSREGLETQYF. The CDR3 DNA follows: TGCGCCAGCAGCCGAGAGGGCCTTGAGACCCAGTACTTC.

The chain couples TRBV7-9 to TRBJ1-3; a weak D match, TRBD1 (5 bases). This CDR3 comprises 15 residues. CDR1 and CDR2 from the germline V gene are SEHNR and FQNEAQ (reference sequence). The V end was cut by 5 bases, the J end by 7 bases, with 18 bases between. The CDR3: CASSPGGVRINTIYF. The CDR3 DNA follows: TGTGCCAGCAGCCCCGGGGGAGTTCGGATTAACACCATATATTTT.

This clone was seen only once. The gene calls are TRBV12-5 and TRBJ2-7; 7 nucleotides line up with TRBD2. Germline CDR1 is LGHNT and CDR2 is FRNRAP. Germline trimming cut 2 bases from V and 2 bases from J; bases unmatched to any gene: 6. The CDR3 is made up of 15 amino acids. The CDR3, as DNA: TGTGCTAGTGGTTTGTTGGCTAGCGGCACCTACGAGCAGTACTTC. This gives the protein CASGLLASGTYEQYF.

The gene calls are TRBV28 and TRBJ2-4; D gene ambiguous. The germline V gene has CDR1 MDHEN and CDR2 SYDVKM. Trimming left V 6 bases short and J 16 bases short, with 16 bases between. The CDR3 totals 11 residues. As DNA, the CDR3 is TGTGCCAGCAGCGGCCTGGGAACAAGTTACTTC. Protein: CASSGLGTSYF.

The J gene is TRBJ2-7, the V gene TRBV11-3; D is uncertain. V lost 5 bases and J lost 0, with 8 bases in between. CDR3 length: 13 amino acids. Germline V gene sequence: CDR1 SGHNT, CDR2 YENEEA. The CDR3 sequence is CASSLSHSYEQYF. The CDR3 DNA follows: TGTGCCAGCAGCCTTTCCCACTCCTACGAGCAGTACTTC.

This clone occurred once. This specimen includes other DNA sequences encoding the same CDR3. In nucleotides, the CDR3 is TGTGCCAGCAGCGTAGGGGCAGGGGCCTACGAGCAGTACTTC. Its translation: CASSVGAGAYEQYF. J is TRBJ2-7 and V is TRBV9; maybe TRBD1 (6 bases). Germline CDR1 and CDR2: SGDLS and YYNGEE. Trimming took off 0 bases at V and 2 bases at J, with 9 bases between the two ends. CDR3 length: 14 amino acids.

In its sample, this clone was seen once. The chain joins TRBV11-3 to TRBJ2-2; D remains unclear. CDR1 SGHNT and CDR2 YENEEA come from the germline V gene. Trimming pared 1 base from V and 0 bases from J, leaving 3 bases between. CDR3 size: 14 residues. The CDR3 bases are TGTGCCAGCAGCTTAGCCCCGAACACCGGGGAGCTGTTTTTT. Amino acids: CASSLAPNTGELFF.

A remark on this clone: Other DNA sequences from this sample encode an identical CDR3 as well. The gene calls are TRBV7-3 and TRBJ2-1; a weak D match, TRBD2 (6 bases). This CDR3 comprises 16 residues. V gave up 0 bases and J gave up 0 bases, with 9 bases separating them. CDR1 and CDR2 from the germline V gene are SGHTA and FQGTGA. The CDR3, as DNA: TGTGCCAGCAGCTTAACTAGCGGAACCTCCTACAATGAGCAGTTCTTC. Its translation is CASSLTSGTSYNEQFF. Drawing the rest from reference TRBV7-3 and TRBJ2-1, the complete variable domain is GAGVSQTPSNKVTEKGKYVELRCDPISGHTALYWYRQSLGQGPEFLIYFQGTGAADDSGLPNDRFFAVRPEGSVSTLKIQRTERGDSAVYLCASSLTSGTSYNEQFFGPGTRLTVL.

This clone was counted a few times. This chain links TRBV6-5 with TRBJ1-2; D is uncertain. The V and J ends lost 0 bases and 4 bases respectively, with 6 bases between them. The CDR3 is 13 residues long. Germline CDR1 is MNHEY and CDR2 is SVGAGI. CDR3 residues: CASSYSTTYGYTF. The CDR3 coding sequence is TGTGCCAGCAGTTACTCGACAACCTATGGCTACACCTTC.

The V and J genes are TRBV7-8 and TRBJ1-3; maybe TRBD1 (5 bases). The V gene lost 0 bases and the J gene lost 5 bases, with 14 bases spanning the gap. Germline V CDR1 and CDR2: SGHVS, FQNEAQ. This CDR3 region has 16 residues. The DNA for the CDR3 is TGTGCCAGCAGCTTAGCCCCTCGGGGCTCGAGAAACACCATATATTTT. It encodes CASSLAPRGSRNTIYF.

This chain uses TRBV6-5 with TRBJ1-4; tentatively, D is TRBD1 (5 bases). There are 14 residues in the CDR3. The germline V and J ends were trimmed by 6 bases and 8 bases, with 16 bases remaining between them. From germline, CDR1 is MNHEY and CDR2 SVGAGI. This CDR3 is CASRVGTGEEKLFF. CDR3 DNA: TGTGCCAGCAGGGTCGGGACGGGAGAAGAAAAACTGTTTTTT.

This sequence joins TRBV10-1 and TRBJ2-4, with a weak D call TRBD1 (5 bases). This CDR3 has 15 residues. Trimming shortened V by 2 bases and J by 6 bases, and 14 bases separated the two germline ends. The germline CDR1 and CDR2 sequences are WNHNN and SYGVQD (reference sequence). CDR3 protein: CASSEGAGRRNIQYF. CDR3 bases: TGCGCCAGCAGTGAGGGGGCAGGTAGGAGAAACATTCAGTACTTC.

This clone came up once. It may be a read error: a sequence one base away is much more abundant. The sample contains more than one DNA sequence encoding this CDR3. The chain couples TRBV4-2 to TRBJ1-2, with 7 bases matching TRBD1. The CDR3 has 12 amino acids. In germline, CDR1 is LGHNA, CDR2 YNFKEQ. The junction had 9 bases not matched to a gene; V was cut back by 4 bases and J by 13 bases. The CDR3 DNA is TGTGCCAGCAGCCTTGACAGGGAGGTATGCACCTTC. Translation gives CASSLDREVCTF.

CDR3: CASSPTSGSSYEQYF. The CDR3 bases are TGTGCCAGCAGCCCCACTAGCGGTAGCTCCTACGAGCAGTACTTC. The chain is built from TRBV6-5 and TRBJ2-7, with 8 bases lining up with TRBD2. The CDR3 length is 15 residues. Germline V gene sequence: CDR1 MNHEY, CDR2 SVGAGI. Trimming cost V 6 bases and J 0 bases; bases outside gene matches: 7.

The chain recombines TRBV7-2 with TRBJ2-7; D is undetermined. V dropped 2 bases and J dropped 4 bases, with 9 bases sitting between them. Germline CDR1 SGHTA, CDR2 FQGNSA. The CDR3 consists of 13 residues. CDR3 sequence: CASSLQYEYEQYF. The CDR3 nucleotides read TGTGCCAGCAGCTTACAATACGAGTACGAGCAGTACTTC. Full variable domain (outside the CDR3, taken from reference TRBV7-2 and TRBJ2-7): GAGVSQSPSNKVTEKGKDVELRCDPISGHTALYWYRQSLGQGLEFLIYFQGNSAPDKSGLPSDRFSAERTGGSVSTLTIQRTQQEDSAVYLCASSLQYEYEQYFGPGTRLTVT.

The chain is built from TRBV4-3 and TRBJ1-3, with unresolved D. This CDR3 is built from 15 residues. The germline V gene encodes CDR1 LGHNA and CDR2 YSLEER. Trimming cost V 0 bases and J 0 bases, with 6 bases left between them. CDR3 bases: TGCGCCAGCAGCCAAGAACGGCTCTCTGGAAACACCATATATTTT. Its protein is CASSQERLSGNTIYF.

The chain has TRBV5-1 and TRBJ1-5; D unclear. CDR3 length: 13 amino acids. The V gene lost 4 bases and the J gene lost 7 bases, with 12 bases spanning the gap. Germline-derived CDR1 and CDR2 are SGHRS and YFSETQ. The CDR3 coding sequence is TGCGCCAGCAGCGAGCGCGATGGACAGCCCCAGCATTTT. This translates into CASSERDGQPQHF.

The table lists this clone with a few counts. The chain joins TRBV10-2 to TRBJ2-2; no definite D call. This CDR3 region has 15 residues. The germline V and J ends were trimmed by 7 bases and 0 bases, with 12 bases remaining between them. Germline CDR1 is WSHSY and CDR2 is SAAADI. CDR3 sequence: CASTPVTTNTGELFF. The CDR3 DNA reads TGCGCCAGCACGCCGGTGACCACGAACACCGGGGAGCTGTTTTTT.

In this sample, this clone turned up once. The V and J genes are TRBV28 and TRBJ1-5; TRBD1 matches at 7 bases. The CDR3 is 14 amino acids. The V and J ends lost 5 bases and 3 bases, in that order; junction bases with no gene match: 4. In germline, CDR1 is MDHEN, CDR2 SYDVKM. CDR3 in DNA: TGTGCCAGCAGTGGTGGACAGGACAATCAGCCCCAGCATTTT. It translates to CASSGGQDNQPQHF.

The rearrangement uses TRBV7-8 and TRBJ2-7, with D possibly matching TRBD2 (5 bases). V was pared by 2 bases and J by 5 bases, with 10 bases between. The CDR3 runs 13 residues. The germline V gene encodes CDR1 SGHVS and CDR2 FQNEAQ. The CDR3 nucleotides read TGTGCCAGCAGCTTATTTCGGACTGACGAGCAGTACTTC. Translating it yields CASSLFRTDEQYF.

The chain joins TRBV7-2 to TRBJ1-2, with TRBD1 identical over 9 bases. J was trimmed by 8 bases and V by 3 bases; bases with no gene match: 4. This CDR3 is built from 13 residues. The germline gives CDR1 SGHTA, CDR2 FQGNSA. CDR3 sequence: CASSFGQGKGYTF. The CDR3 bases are TGTGCCAGCAGCTTTGGACAGGGGAAAGGCTACACCTTC.

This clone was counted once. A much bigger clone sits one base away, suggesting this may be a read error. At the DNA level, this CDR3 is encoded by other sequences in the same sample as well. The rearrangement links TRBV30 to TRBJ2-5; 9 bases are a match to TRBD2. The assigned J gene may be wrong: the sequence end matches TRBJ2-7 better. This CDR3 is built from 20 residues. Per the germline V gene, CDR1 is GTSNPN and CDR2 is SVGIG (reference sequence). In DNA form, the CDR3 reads TGTGCCTGGAGTGCCGCTGCAGGGTGGGGGCTAGCGGGAATAACCTACGAGCAGTACTTC. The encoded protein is CAWSAAAGWGLAGITYEQYF.

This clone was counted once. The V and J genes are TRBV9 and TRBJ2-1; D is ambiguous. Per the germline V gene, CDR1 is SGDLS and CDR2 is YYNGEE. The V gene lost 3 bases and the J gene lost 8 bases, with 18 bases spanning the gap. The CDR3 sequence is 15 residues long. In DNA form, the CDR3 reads TGTGCCAGCAGCGCCCCCGGGTTACGTATGGATGAGCAGTTCTTC. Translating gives CASSAPGLRMDEQFF.